Presented here are 21 T cell receptor beta chains from one specimen sequenced in a study of shared clonotypes between healthy human individuals. Cells designated naive CD8 were CD45RO-negative and were positively selected for CCR7, with terminally differentiated effector memory CD45RA+ cells excluded. TCRdb's table, derived via immunoSEQ multiplex PCR, lists solely in-frame clones and lacks some. The top ten clones hold roughly 1% of a sample with some 2.1 million clones, roughly 95% of them seen once. Sequenced: naive CD8+ T cells sorted from blood. The receptor source for this set is a man aged 18 to 30 in good health.

With regard to this clone: The sample has other DNA sequences that encode this CDR3 too. The rearrangement joins TRBV5-6 to TRBJ2-7; 9 nucleotides match TRBD2. The ends lost 2 bases at V and 6 bases at J; junction bases unmatched: 0. The CDR3 loop spans 12 amino acids. Germline V CDR1 and CDR2: SGHDT, YYEEEE. Here the CDR3 reads CASSFSGGEQYF. CDR3 DNA sequence: TGTGCCAGCAGCTTTAGCGGGGGCGAGCAGTACTTC.

On this clone itself: Other DNA sequences of this sample code for an identical CDR3. The chain joins TRBV5-4 to TRBJ2-2; TRBD2 matches at 12 bases. The CDR3 is made up of 15 amino acids. Germline V gives CDR1 SGHNT, CDR2 YYREEE (reference sequence). Germline trimming cut 2 bases from V and 5 bases from J; bases unmatched to any gene: 1. The DNA for the CDR3 is TGTGCCAGCAGCTTCCTAGCGGGAGGGACCGGGGAGCTGTTTTTT. Its translation is CASSFLAGGTGELFF. Based on the CDR3 plus reference TRBV5-4 and TRBJ2-2, the full variable domain is ETGVTQSPTHLIKTRGQQVTLRCSSQSGHNTVSWYQQALGQGPQFIFQYYREEENGRGNFPPRFSGLQFPNYSSELNVNALELDDSALYLCASSFLAGGTGELFFGEGSRLTVL.

The chain joins TRBV13 to TRBJ2-5, with 10 bases that match TRBD1. The CDR3 totals 16 residues. The V segment lost 4 bases and the J segment 4 bases; nucleotides outside the gene matches: 9. The germline V gene encodes CDR1 PRHDT and CDR2 FYEKMQ (reference sequence). CDR3 sequence (DNA): TGTGCCAGCAGCTCCTTGACAGGGGGCAGGTCAGAGACCCAGTACTTC. It specifies CASSSLTGGRSETQYF. The full variable domain, its missing parts supplied by reference TRBV13 and TRBJ2-5, is AAGVIQSPRHLIKEKRETATLKCYPIPRHDTVYWYQQGPGQDPQFLISFYEKMQSDKGSIPDRFSAQQFSDYHSELNMSSLELGDSALYFCASSSLTGGRSETQYFGPGTRLLVL.

This chain joins TRBV7-9 and TRBJ2-6; no clear D gene. V shed 7 bases and J shed 2 bases, with 3 bases lying between them. The germline V gene encodes CDR1 SEHNR and CDR2 FQNEAQ (reference sequence). The CDR3 covers 12 residues. The CDR3 is CASNPGANVLTF. In DNA, the CDR3 is TGTGCCAGCAACCCTGGGGCCAACGTCCTGACTTTC.

The rearrangement uses TRBV11-2 and TRBJ2-1, with a tentative D call TRBD1 (5 bases). From germline, CDR1 is SGHAT and CDR2 FQNNGV. Trimming shortened V by 4 bases and J by 4 bases, and 11 bases separated the two germline ends. The CDR3 totals 14 residues. In DNA form, the CDR3 reads TGTGCCAGCAGCTCAGTAGCAGGGTACAATGAGCAGTTCTTC. As protein: CASSSVAGYNEQFF.

The chain is built from TRBV19 and TRBJ1-4; D remains unclear. In germline, CDR1 is LNHDA, CDR2 SQIVND (reference sequence). Deletions cut 5 bases from V and 10 bases from J, with 11 bases between. The CDR3 runs to 12 residues. The CDR3: CASSLTGGKLFF. The CDR3 DNA reads TGTGCCAGTAGTCTTACCGGTGGAAAACTGTTTTTT.

Regarding this clone: The same CDR3 also results from other DNA sequences found in this sample. V and J are TRBV9 and TRBJ1-1; TRBD1 is a possible D gene (5 bases). Trimming took 4 bases from V and 3 from J, leaving 10 bases between them. The germline gives CDR1 SGDLS, CDR2 YYNGEE. There are 13 residues in the CDR3. The CDR3 loop reads CASSLGGDTEAFF. CDR3 bases: TGTGCCAGCAGCCTTGGGGGGGACACTGAAGCTTTCTTT.

The chain links TRBV19 to TRBJ1-5; no clear D. Germline CDR1 and CDR2: LNHDA and SQIVND (reference sequence). V was pared by 8 bases and J by 5 bases, with 19 bases between. The CDR3 sequence is 15 residues long. The CDR3 loop reads CASGPVDEGYQPQHF. The CDR3 DNA follows: TGTGCCAGTGGCCCTGTTGACGAGGGCTATCAGCCCCAGCATTTT.

Note on this clone: Different DNA sequences within this sample yield the same CDR3. V gene TRBV7-9 combines with J gene TRBJ2-5; D gene ambiguous. The germline V gene has CDR1 SEHNR and CDR2 FQNEAQ (reference sequence). V lost 0 bases and J lost 3, with 5 bases in between. This CDR3 is built from 13 residues. CDR3 nucleotides: TGTGCCAGCAGCTTAGCACTCGAAGAGACCCAGTACTTC. Its translation is CASSLALEETQYF.

The chain joins TRBV9 to TRBJ2-1; D is unresolved. This CDR3 comprises 15 residues. Germline values: CDR1 SGDLS, CDR2 YYNGEE. V dropped 0 bases and J dropped 0 bases, with 7 bases sitting between them. CDR3 nucleotide sequence: TGTGCCAGCAGCGTAGGGCGGAGCTCCTACAATGAGCAGTTCTTC. Its translation is CASSVGRSSYNEQFF.

This clone was counted a single time. This specimen includes other DNA sequences encoding the same CDR3. The V and J genes are TRBV5-1 and TRBJ1-2; 7 nucleotides agree with TRBD1. The V segment lost 0 bases and the J segment 3 bases; nucleotides outside the gene matches: 2. Germline V lookup: CDR1 SGHRS, CDR2 YFSETQ. The CDR3 runs 14 residues. Written as DNA, the CDR3 is TGCGCCAGCAGCTTGGTAGGGGGCGACTATGGCTACACCTTC. It codes for CASSLVGGDYGYTF. Filled out from reference TRBV5-1 and TRBJ1-2, the complete variable domain reads KAGVTQTPRYLIKTRGQQVTLSCSPISGHRSVSWYQQTPGQGLQFLFEYFSETQRNKGNFPGRFSGRQFSNSRSEMNVSTLELGDSALYLCASSLVGGDYGYTFGSGTRLTVV.

This chain connects TRBV4-1 to TRBJ1-5; a possible D gene is TRBD1 (6 bases). This CDR3 has 15 amino acids. V was clipped by 5 bases and J by 7 bases, with 18 bases between them. Germline V gene data show CDR1 as MGHRA and CDR2 as YSYEKL. CDR3 amino acids: CASSGGSPGKQPQHF. DNA of the CDR3: TGCGCCAGCAGCGGGGGCAGCCCGGGAAAACAGCCCCAGCATTTT.

The J gene is TRBJ2-7, the V gene TRBV4-1, with D uncertain. The V and J ends lost 0 bases and 3 bases respectively, with 9 bases between them. Per the germline V gene, CDR1 is MGHRA and CDR2 is YSYEKL. There are 14 residues in the CDR3. The CDR3 nucleotides are TGCGCCAGCAGCCAAGATCTGCACGGCTACGAGCAGTACTTC. It yields the protein CASSQDLHGYEQYF.

The chain joins TRBV14 to TRBJ1-1, with unresolved D. Trimming shortened V by 0 bases and J by 0 bases, and 11 bases separated the two germline ends. The germline V gene has CDR1 SGHDN and CDR2 FVKESK. CDR3 size: 16 residues. CDR3 in DNA: TGTGCCAGCAGCCAAGATTTCTCCAGTATGAACACTGAAGCTTTCTTT. Residues: CASSQDFSSMNTEAFF.

The chain couples TRBV4-3 to TRBJ2-7, with 7 nucleotides matching TRBD1. This CDR3 is built from 14 residues. The junction had 5 bases not matched to a gene; V was cut back by 1 base and J by 5 bases. In germline, CDR1 is LGHNA, CDR2 YSLEER. The CDR3 protein is CASSQVEGAHEQYF. The CDR3 DNA sequence: TGCGCCAGCAGCCAAGTAGAGGGGGCCCACGAGCAGTACTTC.

The count of this clone is one. The rearrangement links TRBV6-5 to TRBJ1-4, with D hard to call. The CDR3 length is 13 residues. CDR1 is MNHEY, CDR2 SVGAGI, per germline. Trimming cost V 2 bases and J 8 bases, with 9 bases left between them. CDR3 region: CASSYDGEEKLFF. CDR3 bases: TGTGCCAGCAGTTACGACGGGGAAGAAAAACTGTTTTTT.

The V gene is TRBV25-1, the J gene TRBJ2-2; the D gene is possibly TRBD1 (8 bases). CDR1 and CDR2 from the germline V gene are MGHDK and SYGVNS. V dropped 4 bases and J dropped 1 base, with 16 bases sitting between them. The CDR3 runs to 17 residues. CDR3 coding DNA: TGTGCCAGCAGTGGGGGGGGCGGACAGGGGAACACCGGGGAGCTGTTTTTT. Translated, it gives CASSGGGGQGNTGELFF.

The chain employs TRBV11-3 and TRBJ1-6; no clear D gene. Per the germline V gene, CDR1 is SGHNT and CDR2 is YENEEA. The CDR3 loop spans 15 amino acids. V dropped 2 bases and J dropped 0 bases, with 5 bases sitting between them. Here the CDR3 DNA reads TGTGCCAGCAGCTTATCGAGCTCCTATAATTCACCCCTCCACTTT. Protein sequence: CASSLSSSYNSPLHF.

This chain uses TRBV29-1 with TRBJ1-2, with D uncertain. The V end was cut by 4 bases, the J end by 5 bases, with 20 bases between. Germline V gene lookup returns CDR1 SQVTM and CDR2 ANQGSEA. CDR3 length equals 15 residues. CDR3 in DNA: TGCAGCGTTGGACTTATCGACCAGAAGGCGTATGGCTACACCTTC. Residues: CSVGLIDQKAYGYTF. Full variable domain (remainder filled in from reference TRBV29-1 and TRBJ1-2): SAVISQKPSRDICQRGTSLTIQCQVDSQVTMMFWYRQQPGQSLTLIATANQGSEATYESGFVIDKFPISRPNLTFSTLTVSNMSPEDSSIYLCSVGLIDQKAYGYTFGSGTRLTVV.

The chain uses TRBV4-3 and TRBJ1-1; D possibly corresponds to TRBD1 (5 bases). Germline-derived CDR1 and CDR2 are LGHNA and YSLEER. This CDR3 is built from 17 residues. V shed 0 bases and J shed 5 bases, with 19 bases lying between them. The CDR3, as DNA: TGCGCCAGCAGCCAAGATCTTCTTGGACACTCGGAGACTGAAGCTTTCTTT. Translated: CASSQDLLGHSETEAFF.

This rearrangement joins TRBV5-4 to TRBJ2-7; D is possibly TRBD1 or TRBD2 (5 bases each). The CDR3 covers 14 residues. V was clipped by 5 bases and J by 1 base, with 13 bases between them. Looked up from germline, CDR1 is SGHNT and CDR2 is YYREEE (reference sequence). The CDR3 coding sequence is TGTGCCAGCAGTTTTGTGGGGGAATCCTACGAGCAGTACTTC. Translating gives CASSFVGESYEQYF.